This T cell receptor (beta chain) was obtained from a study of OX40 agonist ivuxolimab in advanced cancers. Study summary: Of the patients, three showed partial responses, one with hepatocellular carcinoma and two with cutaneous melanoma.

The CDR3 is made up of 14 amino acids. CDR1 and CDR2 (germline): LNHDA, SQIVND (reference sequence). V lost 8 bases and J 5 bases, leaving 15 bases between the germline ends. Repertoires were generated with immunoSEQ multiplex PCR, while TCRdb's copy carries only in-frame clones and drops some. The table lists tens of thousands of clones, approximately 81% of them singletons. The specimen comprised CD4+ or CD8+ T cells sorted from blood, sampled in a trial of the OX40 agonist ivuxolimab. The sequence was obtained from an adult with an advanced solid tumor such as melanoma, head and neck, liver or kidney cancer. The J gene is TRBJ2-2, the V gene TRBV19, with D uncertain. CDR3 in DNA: TGTGCCAGTTCCACCCCCTGGGGAACCGGGGAGCTGTTTTTT. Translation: CASSTPWGTGELFF.